A single sample gave rise to the 12 T cell receptor gamma chains below, sequenced in a study of gamma-delta T cells after stem cell transplantation. TCRdb re-processed the RT-PCR reads using CATT. The data show roughly 3,700 gamma-chain clones, approximately 4.9% seen once. The sequenced material came from gamma-delta T cells. These receptors all stem from a human donor. It is not recorded whose cells these are; they may come from a transplant donor.

By sample share, this clone is medium-sized. The chain uses TRGV9 and TRGJP. This CDR3 region has 16 residues. J lost 13 bases, V lost 4 bases, and 13 bases had no gene match. Germline-derived CDR1 and CDR2 are GITISATS and ISYDGTV (reference sequence). CDR3 DNA sequence: TGTGCCTTGTGGGATGGGAGTCGGGGTGGCAAAAAAATCAAGGTATTT. This translates into CALWDGSRGGKKIKVF.

This clone was counted a few times. TCRdb attributes to this sequence the protein of a much larger clone, which differs from the DNA translation at residue 4; a read error is likely, and the protein displayed is translated from the DNA. This rearrangement joins TRGV2 to TRGJ1 or TRGJ2. The CDR3 is made up of 14 amino acids. The germline V gene encodes CDR1 EGSNGY and CDR2 YDSYNSKV. The CDR3 nucleotides read TGTGCCACCCGGGACGGTACGGTTTGGGATAAGAAACTCTTT. Protein sequence: CATRDGTVWDKKLF.

As to this clone: This may be a read error: a much more frequent sequence differs by one nucleotide. The chain couples TRGV9 to TRGJ1 or TRGJ2. CDR3 length equals 11 residues. CDR1 is GITISATS, CDR2 ISYDGTV, per germline (reference sequence). The CDR3 DNA is TGTACCTTGTGGGAGGTGCCGGTGAAACTCTTT. It yields the protein CTLWEVPVKLF.

Regarding this clone: A junction boundary mismatches the germline segment, possibly from a read error. Other DNA sequences from this sample encode an identical CDR3 as well. The chain carries TRGV9 and TRGJP. Germline loops: CDR1 GITISATS, CDR2 ISYDGTV (reference sequence). The CDR3 has 18 residues. The DNA for the CDR3 is TGTGCCTTGTGGGATCTCTCCGACGGAGAGTTGGGCAAAAAGATCAAGGTATTT. It specifies CALWDLSDGELGKKIKVF.

Sample share makes this clone medium-sized. The chain links TRGV5 to TRGJ1 or TRGJ2. Unmatched junction bases numbered 6, after V lost 0 bases and J lost 4 bases. This CDR3 contains 14 residues. Germline assignment: CDR1 VINAFY and CDR2 YDVSNSKD. The CDR3 coding sequence is TGTGCCACCTGGGACAGGCCGAGGTATTATAAGAAACTCTTT. This codes for CATWDRPRYYKKLF.

This clone is labeled as medium-sized. The chain has TRGV3 and TRGJ1 or TRGJ2. The CDR3 has 13 residues. After removal of 3 bases from V and 7 bases from J, the junction contained 9 bases not matched to a gene. The germline V gene has CDR1 VTNTFY and CDR2 YDVSTARD (reference sequence). This CDR3 is CATWDGAIYKKLF. The CDR3 DNA reads TGTGCCACCTGGGACGGGGCGATCTATAAGAAACTCTTT.

This clone is categorized as medium-sized. The rearrangement uses TRGV9 and TRGJ1 or TRGJ2. From germline, CDR1 is GITISATS and CDR2 ISYDGTV (reference sequence). This CDR3 is built from 13 residues. V lost 2 bases, J lost 8 bases, and 9 bases stayed unmatched. CDR3 residues: CALWEGPRDKKLF. CDR3 in DNA: TGTGCCTTGTGGGAGGGCCCTCGGGATAAGAAACTCTTT.

This clone is categorized as medium-sized. The V gene is TRGV5, the J gene TRGJ1 or TRGJ2. The CDR3 consists of 14 residues. Germline V gene data show CDR1 as VINAFY and CDR2 as YDVSNSKD. V lost 0 bases to trimming and J lost 2 bases; unmatched junction nucleotides: 4. The CDR3 spells CATWDRQDYYKKLF. The CDR3 coding sequence is TGTGCCACCTGGGACAGGCAGGATTATTATAAGAAACTCTTT.

This chain connects TRGV9 to TRGJ1 or TRGJ2. J was trimmed by 3 bases and V by 2 bases; bases with no gene match: 10. The CDR3 is made up of 15 amino acids. CDR1 GITISATS and CDR2 ISYDGTV come from the germline V gene (reference sequence). The CDR3 protein is CALWEARGFYYKKLF. The CDR3 DNA sequence: TGTGCCTTGTGGGAGGCACGGGGATTTTATTATAAGAAACTCTTT.

This clone is termed medium-sized. V and J are TRGV9 and TRGJ1 or TRGJ2. This CDR3 comprises 13 residues. CDR1 GITISATS and CDR2 ISYDGTV come from the germline V gene (reference sequence). J was trimmed by 8 bases and V by 1 base; bases with no gene match: 8. CDR3: CALWEVSTNKKLF. CDR3 in DNA: TGTGCCTTGTGGGAGGTCTCTACTAATAAGAAACTCTTT.

Judged by abundance, this clone is medium-sized (0.01 to 0.1%). Other DNA sequences in the same sample also yield this CDR3. As DNA, the CDR3 is TGTGCCTTGTGGGGGCAAGAGTTGGGCAAAAAAATCAAGGTATTT. As protein: CALWGQELGKKIKVF. J is TRGJP and V is TRGV9. The CDR3 runs to 15 residues. The germline gives CDR1 GITISATS, CDR2 ISYDGTV (reference sequence). The V and J ends lost 5 bases and 2 bases, in that order; junction bases with no gene match: 0.

This clone ranks as medium-sized. The V gene is TRGV8, the J gene TRGJ1 or TRGJ2. In germline, CDR1 is VENAVY, CDR2 YDSYNSRV. V lost 5 bases and J lost 0; bases outside the gene matches: 1. This CDR3 contains 12 residues. The CDR3 protein is CATWVNYYKKLF. DNA of the CDR3: TGTGCCACCTGGGTGAATTATTATAAGAAACTCTTT.